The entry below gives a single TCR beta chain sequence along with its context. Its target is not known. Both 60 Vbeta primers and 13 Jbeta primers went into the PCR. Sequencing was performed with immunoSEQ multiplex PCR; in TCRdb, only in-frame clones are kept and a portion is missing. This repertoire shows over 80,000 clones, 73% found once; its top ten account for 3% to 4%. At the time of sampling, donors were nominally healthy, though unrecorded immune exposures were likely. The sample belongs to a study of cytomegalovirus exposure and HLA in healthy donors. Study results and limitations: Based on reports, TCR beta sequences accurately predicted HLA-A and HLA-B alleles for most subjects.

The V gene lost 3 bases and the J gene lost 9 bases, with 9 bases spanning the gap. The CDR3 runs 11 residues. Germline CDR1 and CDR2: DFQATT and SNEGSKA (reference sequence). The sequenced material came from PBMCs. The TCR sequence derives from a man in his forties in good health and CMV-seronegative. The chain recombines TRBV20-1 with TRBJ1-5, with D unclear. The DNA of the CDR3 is TGCAGTGCTAGCCCACGCGGGCCCCAGCATTTT. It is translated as CSASPRGPQHF.